The next 10 T cell receptor beta chains were all read from a single sample in a study of T cell repertoires in cytomegalovirus infection. In TCRdb, the reads were re-called with MiXCR into one record per CDR3 protein. This sample has 510,000 or so distinct CDR3 sequences, with 26% found just once. Sample: PBMCs. The receptors were gathered from a human donor in good health (CMV status not recorded). Some clones in this sample may be carry-over from other donors' samples.

This clonotype was picked up a small number of times. V is TRBV15 and J is TRBJ2-7; D possibly corresponds to TRBD2 (6 bases). This CDR3 has 14 residues. Germline V lookup: CDR1 LNHNV, CDR2 YYDKDF (reference sequence). The V gene lost 5 bases and the J gene lost 4 bases, with 15 bases spanning the gap. CDR3 nucleotides: TGTGCCACCAGCCCCCGCGTGGGGGGATACGAGCAGTACTTC. Amino acid sequence: CATSPRVGGYEQYF.

This clonotype was detected a few times. This chain connects TRBV20-1 to TRBJ2-5; a weak D match, TRBD1 (5 bases). The CDR3 spans 13 residues. The V gene's germline CDR1 is DFQATT and CDR2 SNEGSKA (reference sequence). V lost 3 bases to trimming and J lost 5 bases, with 13 bases between them. In DNA form, the CDR3 reads TGCAGTGCTAGCGGTCTAGGGGTCGAGACCCAGTACTTC. It yields the protein CSASGLGVETQYF.

The chain uses TRBV5-1 and TRBJ2-3, with TRBD1 as a possible D gene (5 bases). The germline V and J ends were trimmed by 2 bases and 5 bases, with 9 bases remaining between them. Germline V gives CDR1 SGHRS, CDR2 YFSETQ. This CDR3 has 13 residues. CDR3 nucleotides: TGCGCCAGCAGCTTTGCGCAGGGAGATACGCAGTATTTT. Its protein product is CASSFAQGDTQYF.

This clonotype was seen only a few times. The chain recombines TRBV15 with TRBJ2-5; D possibly corresponds to TRBD2 (6 bases). Germline values: CDR1 LNHNV, CDR2 YYDKDF (reference sequence). Trimming pared 3 bases from V and 0 bases from J, leaving 11 bases between. The CDR3 runs to 15 residues. CDR3 residues: CATSSLTRNQETQYF. The DNA for the CDR3 is TGTGCCACCAGCAGTTTGACTAGGAACCAAGAGACCCAGTACTTC. The whole variable domain, filled in from reference TRBV15 and TRBJ2-5, reads DAMVIQNPRYQVTQFGKPVTLSCSQTLNHNVMYWYQQKSSQAPKLLFHYYDKDFNNEADTPDNFQSRRPNTSFCFLDIRSPGLGDTAMYLCATSSLTRNQETQYFGPGTRLLVL.

This clonotype was picked up a small number of times. This chain uses TRBV6-6 with TRBJ2-5, with 10 bases matching TRBD1. V trimming: 4 bases; J trimming: 7 bases; junction bases outside the gene matches: 12. Germline loops: CDR1 MNHNY, CDR2 SVGAGI (reference sequence). There are 16 residues in the CDR3. As DNA, the CDR3 is TGTGCCAGCAGTTTATCCCCGGACAGGGGGTGGGGGACCCAGTACTTC. It translates to CASSLSPDRGWGTQYF.

This clonotype was observed a few times. This sequence joins TRBV19 and TRBJ2-1, with 13 bases matching TRBD2. V lost 1 base, J lost 5 bases, and 5 bases stayed unmatched. The CDR3 sequence is 17 residues long. Germline CDR1 LNHDA, CDR2 SQIVND (reference sequence). The CDR3 reads CASSIGLAGGRHNEQFF. DNA of the CDR3: TGTGCCAGTAGTATAGGACTAGCGGGAGGCCGGCACAATGAGCAGTTCTTC.

This clonotype came up a few times. The chain combines TRBV6-2 or TRBV6-3 with TRBJ2-1; D unresolved. The V and J ends lost 7 bases and 2 bases respectively, with 15 bases between them. The CDR3 sequence is 15 residues long. Germline assignment: CDR1 MNHEY and CDR2 SVGEGT. The CDR3 DNA reads as TGTGCCAGCACCCGTACCGGCCCAACCTACAATGAGCAGTTCTTC. This translates into CASTRTGPTYNEQFF.

This sequence joins TRBV12-3 or TRBV12-4 and TRBJ2-2, with D possibly being TRBD1 or TRBD2 (6 bases each). Deletions cut 6 bases from V and 2 bases from J, with 13 bases between. CDR3 length: 15 amino acids. The CDR3 is CASRVSGANTGELFF. For the CDR3, the DNA is TGTGCCAGCAGGGTTTCGGGGGCTAACACCGGGGAGCTGTTTTTT.

This rearrangement joins TRBV5-6 to TRBJ2-7; maybe TRBD1 (6 bases). V lost 4 bases and J 3 bases, leaving 20 bases between the germline ends. Per the germline V gene, CDR1 is SGHDT and CDR2 is YYEEEE. The CDR3 sequence is 16 residues long. CDR3 in DNA: TGTGCCAGCAGCAAGGAGGTTCCGGGACATATCTACGAGCAGTACTTC. Protein product: CASSKEVPGHIYEQYF.

This clonotype was picked up one time. Written as DNA, the CDR3 is TGTGCCTGGAGTTGGGGGGGGAACACTGAAGCTTTCTTT. Its translation: CAWSWGGNTEAFF. The genes are TRBV30 and TRBJ1-1; D is perhaps TRBD1 (5 bases). This CDR3 has 13 residues. Germline V gene lookup returns CDR1 GTSNPN and CDR2 SVGIG (reference sequence). V lost 2 bases to trimming and J lost 1 base, with 8 bases between them.